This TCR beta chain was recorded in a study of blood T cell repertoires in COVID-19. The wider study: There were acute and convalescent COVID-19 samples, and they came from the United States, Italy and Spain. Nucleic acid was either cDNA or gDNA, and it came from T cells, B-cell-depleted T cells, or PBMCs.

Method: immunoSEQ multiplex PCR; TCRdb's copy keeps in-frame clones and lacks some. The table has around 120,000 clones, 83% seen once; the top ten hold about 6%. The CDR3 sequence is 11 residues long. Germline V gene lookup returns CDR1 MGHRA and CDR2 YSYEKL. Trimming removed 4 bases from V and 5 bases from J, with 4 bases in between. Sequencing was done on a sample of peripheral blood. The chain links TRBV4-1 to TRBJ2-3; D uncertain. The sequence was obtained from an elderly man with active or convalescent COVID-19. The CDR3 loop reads CASSPGDTQYF. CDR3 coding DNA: TGCGCCAGCAGCCCGGGAGATACGCAGTATTTT.